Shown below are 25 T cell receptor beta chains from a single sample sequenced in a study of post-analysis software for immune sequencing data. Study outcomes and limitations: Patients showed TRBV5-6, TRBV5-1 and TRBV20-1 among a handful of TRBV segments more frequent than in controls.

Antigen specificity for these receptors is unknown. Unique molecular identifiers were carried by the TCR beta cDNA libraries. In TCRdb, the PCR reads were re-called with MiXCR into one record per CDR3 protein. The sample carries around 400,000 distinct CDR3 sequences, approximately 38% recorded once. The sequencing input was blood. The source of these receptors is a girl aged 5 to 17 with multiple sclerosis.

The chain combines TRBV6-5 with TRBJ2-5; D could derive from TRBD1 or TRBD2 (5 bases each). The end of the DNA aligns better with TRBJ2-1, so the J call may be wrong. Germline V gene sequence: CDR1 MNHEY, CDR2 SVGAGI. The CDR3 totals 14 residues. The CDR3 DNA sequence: TGTGCCAGCAGTTATCGGGACCCTCAAGAGACCCAGTTCTTC. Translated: CASSYRDPQETQFF.

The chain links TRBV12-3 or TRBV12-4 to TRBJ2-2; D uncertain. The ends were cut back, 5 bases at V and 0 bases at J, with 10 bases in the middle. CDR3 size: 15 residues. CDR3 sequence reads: CASSPNLANTGELFF. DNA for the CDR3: TGTGCCAGCAGTCCCAACCTCGCGAACACCGGGGAGCTGTTTTTT.

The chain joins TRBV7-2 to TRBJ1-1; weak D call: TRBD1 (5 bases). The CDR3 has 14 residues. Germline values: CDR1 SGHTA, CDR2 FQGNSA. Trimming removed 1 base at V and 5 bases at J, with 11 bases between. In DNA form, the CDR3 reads TGTGCCAGCAGCTTAGGTATTCGGGGGACTGAAGCTTTCTTT. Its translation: CASSLGIRGTEAFF.

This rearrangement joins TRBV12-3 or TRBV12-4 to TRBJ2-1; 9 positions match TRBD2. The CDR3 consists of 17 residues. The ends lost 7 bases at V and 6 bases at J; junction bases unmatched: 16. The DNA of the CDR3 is TGTGCCAGCACTCTAAGTATGGCGGGGGGGCGGATCAATGAGCAGTTCTTC. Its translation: CASTLSMAGGRINEQFF.

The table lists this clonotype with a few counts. CDR3 sequence reads: CSVEWSGREDYGYTF. The CDR3 DNA sequence: TGCAGCGTTGAGTGGTCGGGAAGGGAAGACTATGGCTACACCTTC. This chain links TRBV29-1 with TRBJ1-2, with unresolved D. CDR1 is SQVTM, CDR2 ANQGSEA, per germline. The CDR3 extends over 15 amino acids. V dropped 3 bases and J dropped 3 bases, with 17 bases sitting between them.

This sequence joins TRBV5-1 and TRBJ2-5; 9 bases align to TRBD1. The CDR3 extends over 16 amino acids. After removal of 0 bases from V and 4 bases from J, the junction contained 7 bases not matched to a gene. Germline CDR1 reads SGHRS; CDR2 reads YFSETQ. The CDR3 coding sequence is TGCGCCAGCAGCTTGGCCCGGGACAGGGTCGCAGAGACCCAGTACTTC. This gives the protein CASSLARDRVAETQYF.

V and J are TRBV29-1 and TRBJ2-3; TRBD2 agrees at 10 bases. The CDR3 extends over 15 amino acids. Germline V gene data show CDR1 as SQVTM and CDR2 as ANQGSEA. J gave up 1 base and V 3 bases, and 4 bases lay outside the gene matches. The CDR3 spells CSVDSSGRGTDTQYF. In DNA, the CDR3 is TGCAGCGTTGATTCCAGCGGGAGGGGCACAGATACGCAGTATTTT.

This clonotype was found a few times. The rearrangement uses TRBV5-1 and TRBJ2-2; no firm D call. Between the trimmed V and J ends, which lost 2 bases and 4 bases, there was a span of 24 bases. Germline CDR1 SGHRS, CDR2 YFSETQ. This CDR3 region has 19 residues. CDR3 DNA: TGCGCCAGCAGCTTCCAGACCCGGGCCCCGAACCCCACCACCGGGGAGCTGTTTTTT. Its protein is CASSFQTRAPNPTTGELFF.

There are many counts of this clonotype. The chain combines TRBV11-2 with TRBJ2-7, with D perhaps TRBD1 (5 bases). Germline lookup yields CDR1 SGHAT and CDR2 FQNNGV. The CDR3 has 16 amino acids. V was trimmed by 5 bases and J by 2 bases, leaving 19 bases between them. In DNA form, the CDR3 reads TGTGCCAGCAGCACCCCGACAGCTGTTGGCACCTACGAGCAGTACTTC. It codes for CASSTPTAVGTYEQYF.

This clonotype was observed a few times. CDR3 region: CASSKSGGAGNEQFF. The CDR3 coding sequence is TGTGCCAGCAGTAAAAGCGGGGGGGCTGGAAATGAGCAGTTCTTC. The chain joins TRBV6-6 to TRBJ2-1, with 10 bases fitting TRBD2. Germline assignment: CDR1 MNHNY and CDR2 SVGAGI (reference sequence). The CDR3 covers 15 residues. V trimming: 5 bases; J trimming: 7 bases; junction bases outside the gene matches: 8.

CDR3: CASRITPGDNQPQHF. CDR3 bases: TGTGCCAGCCGAATAACACCAGGGGACAATCAGCCCCAGCATTTT. The V and J genes are TRBV6-6 and TRBJ1-5, with D perhaps matching TRBD1 (6 bases). This CDR3 region has 15 residues. Germline assignment: CDR1 MNHNY and CDR2 SVGAGI (reference sequence). Trimming took 8 bases from V and 3 from J, leaving 17 bases between them.

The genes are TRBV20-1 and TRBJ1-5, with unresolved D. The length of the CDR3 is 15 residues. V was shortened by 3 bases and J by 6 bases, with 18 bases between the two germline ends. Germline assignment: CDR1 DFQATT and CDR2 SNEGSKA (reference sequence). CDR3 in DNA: TGCAGTGCTAGCCCCCGGCAGGAGTCCGTTCAGCCCCAGCATTTT. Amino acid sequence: CSASPRQESVQPQHF.

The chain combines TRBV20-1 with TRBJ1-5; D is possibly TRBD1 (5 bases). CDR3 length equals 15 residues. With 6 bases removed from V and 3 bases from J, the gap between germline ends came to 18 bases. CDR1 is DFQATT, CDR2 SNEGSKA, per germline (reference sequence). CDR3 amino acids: CSASYPGGYNQPQHF. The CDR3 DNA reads TGCAGTGCCTCCTACCCGGGGGGATACAATCAGCCCCAGCATTTT.

This chain's CDR3 is CASSVSLTGKEETQYF. DNA of the CDR3: TGTGCCAGCAGCGTCTCGTTAACAGGGAAAGAAGAGACCCAGTACTTC. The rearrangement joins TRBV9 to TRBJ2-5; the D gene is possibly TRBD1 (6 bases). Germline CDR1 is SGDLS and CDR2 is YYNGEE. The V gene lost 2 bases and the J gene lost 3 bases, with 17 bases spanning the gap. This CDR3 spans 16 amino acids.

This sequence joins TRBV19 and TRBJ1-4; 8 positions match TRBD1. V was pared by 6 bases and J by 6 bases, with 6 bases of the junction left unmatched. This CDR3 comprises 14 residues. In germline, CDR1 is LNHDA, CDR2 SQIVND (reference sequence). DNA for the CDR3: TGTGCCAGTAGCCGGACAGGGAGGGATGAAAAACTGTTTTTT. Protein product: CASSRTGRDEKLFF.

The CDR3 nucleotides read TGTGCCAGCAGTCGGACAGTTGTTCCTGGCTACACCTTC. The encoded protein is CASSRTVVPGYTF. The genes are TRBV12-3 or TRBV12-4 and TRBJ1-2; D may be TRBD1 (6 bases). This CDR3 comprises 13 residues. V lost 5 bases, J lost 7 bases, and 14 bases lay in between.

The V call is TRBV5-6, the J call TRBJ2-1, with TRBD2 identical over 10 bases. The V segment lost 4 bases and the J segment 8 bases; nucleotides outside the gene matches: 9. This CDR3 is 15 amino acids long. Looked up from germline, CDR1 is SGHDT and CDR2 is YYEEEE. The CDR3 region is CASSLTSGVIHEQFF. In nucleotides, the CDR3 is TGTGCCAGCAGCCTTACTAGCGGGGTAATCCATGAGCAGTTCTTC.

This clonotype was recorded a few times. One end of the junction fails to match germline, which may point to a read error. In DNA, the CDR3 is TGTGCTAGCAGCTTATTTCCGTCTGGCTCGGAGACCCAGTACTTC. Protein product: CASSLFPSGSETQYF. The rearrangement links TRBV7-7 to TRBJ2-5; D gene ambiguous. Germline CDR1 and CDR2: SSHAT and FNYEAQ (reference sequence). This CDR3 has 15 residues. Full variable domain (remainder filled in from reference TRBV7-7 and TRBJ2-5): GAGVSQSPRYKVTKRGQDVTLRCDPISSHATLYWYQQALGQGPEFLTYFNYEAQPDKSGLPSDRFSAERPEGSISTLTIQRTEQRDSAMYRCASSLFPSGSETQYFGPGTRLLVL.

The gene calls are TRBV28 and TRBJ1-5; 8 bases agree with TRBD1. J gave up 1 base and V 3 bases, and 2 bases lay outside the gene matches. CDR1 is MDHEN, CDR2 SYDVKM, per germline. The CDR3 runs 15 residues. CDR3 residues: CASSLTGVSNQPQHF. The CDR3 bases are TGTGCCAGCAGTTTGACAGGGGTGAGCAATCAGCCCCAGCATTTT.

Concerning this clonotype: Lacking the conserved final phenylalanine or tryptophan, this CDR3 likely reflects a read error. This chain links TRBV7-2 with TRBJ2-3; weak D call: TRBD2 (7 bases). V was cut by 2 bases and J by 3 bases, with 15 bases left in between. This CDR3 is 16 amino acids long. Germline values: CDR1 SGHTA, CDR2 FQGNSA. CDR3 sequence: CASSLRIGGPTDTQYL. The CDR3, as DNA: TGTGCCAGCAGCTTAAGGATCGGGGGGCCGACAGATACGCAGTATTTG.

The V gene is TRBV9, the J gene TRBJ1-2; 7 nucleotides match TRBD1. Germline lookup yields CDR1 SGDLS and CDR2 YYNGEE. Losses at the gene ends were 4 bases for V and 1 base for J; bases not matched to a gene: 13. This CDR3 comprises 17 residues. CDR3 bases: TGTGCCAGCAGCCTCGGACAGGATCCTCCGGGTAACTATGGCTACACCTTC. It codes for CASSLGQDPPGNYGYTF.

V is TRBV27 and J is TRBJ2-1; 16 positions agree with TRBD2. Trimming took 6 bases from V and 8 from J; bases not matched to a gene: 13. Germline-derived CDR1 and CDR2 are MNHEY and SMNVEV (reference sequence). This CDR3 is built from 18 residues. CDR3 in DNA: TGTGCCAGCAGCCTTACCGCGGGACTAGCGGGGGGGAATTATGAGCAGTTCTTC. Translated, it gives CASSLTAGLAGGNYEQFF.

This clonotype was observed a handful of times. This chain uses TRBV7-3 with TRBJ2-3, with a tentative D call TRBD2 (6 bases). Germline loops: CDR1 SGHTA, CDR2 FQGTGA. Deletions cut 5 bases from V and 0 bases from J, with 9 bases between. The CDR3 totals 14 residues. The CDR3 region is CASSPTSSTDTQYF. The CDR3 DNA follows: TGTGCCAGCAGCCCCACTAGCAGCACAGATACGCAGTATTTT.

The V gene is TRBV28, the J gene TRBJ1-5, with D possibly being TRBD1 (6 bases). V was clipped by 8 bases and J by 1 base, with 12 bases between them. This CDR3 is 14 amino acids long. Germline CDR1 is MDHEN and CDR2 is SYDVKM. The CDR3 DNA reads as TGTGCCAGCGGGGACATAGGGAGCAATCAGCCCCAGCATTTT. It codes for CASGDIGSNQPQHF.

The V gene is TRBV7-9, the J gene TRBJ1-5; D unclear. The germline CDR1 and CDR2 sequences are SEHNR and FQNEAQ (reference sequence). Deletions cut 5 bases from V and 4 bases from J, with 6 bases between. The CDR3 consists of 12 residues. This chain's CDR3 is CASSHLNQPQHF. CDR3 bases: TGTGCCAGCAGCCACCTGAATCAGCCCCAGCATTTT.